These T cell receptor beta chains were read from a single sample in a study of shared clonotypes between healthy human individuals. The data were produced by immunoSEQ multiplex PCR, yet TCRdb's version contains in-frame clones alone and is incomplete. The sample lists over a million clones; about 80% were seen once. What was sequenced was memory CD4+ T cells from PBMCs. The source of these receptors is a man aged 18 to 30 in good health. Some clones in this sample may be carry-over from other donors' samples. CDR3s include the opening cysteine and the closing phenylalanine or tryptophan. The D gene is left open where the match is weak. Where a row states a size, it is once, few, many or the class of an expanded clone; other rows omit it.

CDR3nt: TGTGCCAGCAGTTCCTCCGACAGGAATCAGCCCCAGCATTTT
CDR3aa: CASSSSDRNQPQHF
j_gene: TRBJ1-5
abundance: .
d_gene: .
v_gene: TRBV28

CDR3nt: TGTGCCAGCAGTTTATTTGAGCTGCGGGCCAGGGGGCCGACAGATACGCAGTATTTT
CDR3aa: CASSLFELRARGPTDTQYF
j_gene: TRBJ2-3
abundance: .
d_gene: TRBD1
v_gene: TRBV28

CDR3nt: TGCGCCAGCAGCTTGGGCCAGATAACACAGGACGAGCAGTACTTC
CDR3aa: CASSLGQITQDEQYF
j_gene: TRBJ2-7
abundance: .
d_gene: .
v_gene: TRBV5-1

CDR3nt: TGCGCCAGCAGCCGGGACTTCGACTCCTACAATGAGCAGTTCTTC
CDR3aa: CASSRDFDSYNEQFF
j_gene: TRBJ2-1
abundance: .
d_gene: .
v_gene: TRBV4-3

CDR3nt: TGCGCCAGCAGCCTCTACTCCACGTCGACTGAAGCTTTCTTT
CDR3aa: CASSLYSTSTEAFF
j_gene: TRBJ1-1
abundance: .
d_gene: .
v_gene: TRBV4-3

CDR3nt: TGTGCCTGGAGTGTAGGGGGACAGGGGGCGGATTCACCCCTCCACTTT
CDR3aa: CAWSVGGQGADSPLHF
j_gene: TRBJ1-6
abundance: many
d_gene: TRBD1
v_gene: TRBV30

CDR3nt: TGTGCCAGCAGCCGTCCCCTCTTACAGGGCGGCGAGCAGTACTTC
CDR3aa: CASSRPLLQGGEQYF
j_gene: TRBJ2-7
abundance: .
d_gene: .
v_gene: TRBV28

CDR3nt: TGTGCCAGCTCATCCACGGACGCGCCCAGGTCCTCCGGGGAGCTGTTTTTT
CDR3aa: CASSSTDAPRSSGELFF
j_gene: TRBJ2-2
abundance: .
d_gene: .
v_gene: TRBV18

CDR3nt: TGTGCCTCCCGGGGGTGTTCGGTATGGAGCAATCAGCCCCAGCATTTT
CDR3aa: CASRGCSVWSNQPQHF
j_gene: TRBJ1-5
abundance: few
d_gene: .
v_gene: TRBV14

CDR3nt: TGCAGTGCTGAGATCTCGTCCGGGCAGTACTTC
CDR3aa: CSAEISSGQYF
j_gene: TRBJ2-7
abundance: .
d_gene: .
v_gene: TRBV20-1

CDR3nt: TGTGCCAGACAGGGCGAATCGGCCAACGTCCTGACTTTC
CDR3aa: CARQGESANVLTF
j_gene: TRBJ2-6
abundance: .
d_gene: TRBD1
v_gene: TRBV30

CDR3nt: TGTGCCAGCAACCCGGGACAGGGGGCCTACGAGCAGTACTTC
CDR3aa: CASNPGQGAYEQYF
j_gene: TRBJ2-7
abundance: few
d_gene: TRBD1
v_gene: TRBV2

CDR3nt: TGTGCCAGCAGCCCGGGCGGCGTAGCGGCAGGGGGAGAGACCCAGTACTTC
CDR3aa: CASSPGGVAAGGETQYF
j_gene: TRBJ2-5
abundance: .
d_gene: .
v_gene: TRBV7-2

CDR3nt: TGCGCCAGCAGCCCCCGGACAGGGGGCGGGTACGAGCAGTACTTC
CDR3aa: CASSPRTGGGYEQYF
j_gene: TRBJ2-7
abundance: many
d_gene: TRBD1
v_gene: TRBV5-1

CDR3nt: TGTGCCAGCAGTTACAGGACAGGGTACGATGGCTACACCTTC
CDR3aa: CASSYRTGYDGYTF
j_gene: TRBJ1-2
abundance: .
d_gene: TRBD1
v_gene: TRBV6-5

CDR3nt: TGCGCCAGCAGCAGAGGACAGGGGCGGAACACTGAAGCTTTCTTT
CDR3aa: CASSRGQGRNTEAFF
j_gene: TRBJ1-1
abundance: .
d_gene: TRBD1
v_gene: TRBV5-1

CDR3nt: TGTGCCAGCTCCCCCGGAGGGGTTCTCTACAATGAGCAGTTCTTC
CDR3aa: CASSPGGVLYNEQFF
j_gene: TRBJ2-1
abundance: .
d_gene: .
v_gene: TRBV18

CDR3nt: TGTGCCAGCAGCCGAGGACTAGTGACTGATGAGCAGTTCTTC
CDR3aa: CASSRGLVTDEQFF
j_gene: TRBJ2-1
abundance: .
d_gene: TRBD2
v_gene: TRBV7-9

CDR3nt: TGCAGTGCTAGTACGGACGAGCAGTACTTC
CDR3aa: CSASTDEQYF
j_gene: TRBJ2-7
abundance: .
d_gene: .
v_gene: TRBV20-1

CDR3nt: TGTGCCAGCTCACTAAACCGGGACACGAGCTCCTACGAGCAGTACTTC
CDR3aa: CASSLNRDTSSYEQYF
j_gene: TRBJ2-7
abundance: once
d_gene: .
v_gene: TRBV18

CDR3nt: TGTGCCAGTAGTCAAACTAGCGGGAGGAAGGGCAATGAGCAGTTCTTC
CDR3aa: CASSQTSGRKGNEQFF
j_gene: TRBJ2-1
abundance: .
d_gene: TRBD2
v_gene: TRBV19

CDR3nt: TGTGCCAGCAGCGCCCAGGGTAAGGTTGATCTGTACTTC
CDR3aa: CASSAQGKVDLYF
j_gene: TRBJ2-7
abundance: .
d_gene: .
v_gene: TRBV7-8

CDR3nt: TGTGCCAGCAGCCACGACAGGGCGCAGGGCTACACCTTC
CDR3aa: CASSHDRAQGYTF
j_gene: TRBJ1-2
abundance: many
d_gene: TRBD1
v_gene: TRBV5-4

CDR3nt: TGCGCCAGCAGCGGGACAGTCAATGAGCAGTTCTTC
CDR3aa: CASSGTVNEQFF
j_gene: TRBJ2-1
abundance: .
d_gene: TRBD1
v_gene: TRBV10-2

CDR3nt: TGTGCCAGCAGCGACCGGGCCTCACTCACAGATACGCAGTATTTT
CDR3aa: CASSDRASLTDTQYF
j_gene: TRBJ2-3
abundance: .
d_gene: .
v_gene: TRBV9

CDR3nt: TGTGCCAGCACCCTCGGACCAGCCCAGAACACTGAAGCTTTCTTT
CDR3aa: CASTLGPAQNTEAFF
j_gene: TRBJ1-1
abundance: .
d_gene: .
v_gene: TRBV11-1

CDR3nt: TGTGCCAGCAGCGGCGACAGGGGGCGCGGGGGCTACACCTTC
CDR3aa: CASSGDRGRGGYTF
j_gene: TRBJ1-2
abundance: .
d_gene: TRBD1
v_gene: TRBV9

CDR3nt: TGTGCCAGCAGTGACGGAATGAACACTGAAGCTTTCTTT
CDR3aa: CASSDGMNTEAFF
j_gene: TRBJ1-1
abundance: .
d_gene: .
v_gene: TRBV2

CDR3nt: TGTGCCAGCAGTGGGGTGTACGAGCAGTACTTC
CDR3aa: CASSGVYEQYF
j_gene: TRBJ2-7
abundance: .
d_gene: .
v_gene: TRBV6-5

CDR3nt: TGTGCCAGCAGTTTAAAGAGCAATCAGCCCCAGCATTTT
CDR3aa: CASSLKSNQPQHF
j_gene: TRBJ1-5
abundance: few
d_gene: .
v_gene: TRBV27

CDR3nt: TGCGCCAGCAGCCAAGTGGGCGGGGCGGGGGGTACGCAGTATTTT
CDR3aa: CASSQVGGAGGTQYF
j_gene: TRBJ2-3
abundance: many
d_gene: TRBD2
v_gene: TRBV4-1

CDR3nt: TGCGCCAGCAGCCCTAGCGGGAACTCCTTTGGTTACGAGCAGTACTTC
CDR3aa: CASSPSGNSFGYEQYF
j_gene: TRBJ2-7
abundance: .
d_gene: TRBD2
v_gene: TRBV4-1

CDR3nt: TGCGCCAGCAGCTTAGCGGATCCCTCCTACAATGAGCAGTTCTTC
CDR3aa: CASSLADPSYNEQFF
j_gene: TRBJ2-1
abundance: .
d_gene: .
v_gene: TRBV5-1

CDR3nt: TGTGCCAGCAGTTCCGGGCAGCTCTCTGGAAACACCATATATTTT
CDR3aa: CASSSGQLSGNTIYF
j_gene: TRBJ1-3
abundance: .
d_gene: .
v_gene: TRBV2

CDR3nt: TGTGCCAGCAGTGGTCCCGGACAGGGTAGTCAGCCCCAGCATTTT
CDR3aa: CASSGPGQGSQPQHF
j_gene: TRBJ1-5
abundance: .
d_gene: TRBD1
v_gene: TRBV27

CDR3nt: TGTGCCAGCAGCTTGGACAGGGGGGTATCTAATGAAAAACTGTTTTTT
CDR3aa: CASSLDRGVSNEKLFF
j_gene: TRBJ1-4
abundance: .
d_gene: TRBD1
v_gene: TRBV11-2

CDR3nt: TGTGCCAGCAGCTCCCGACAGGCAGGCTACACCTTC
CDR3aa: CASSSRQAGYTF
j_gene: TRBJ1-2
abundance: .
d_gene: .
v_gene: TRBV9

CDR3nt: TGTGCCAGCAGCCCCGGGGGACAGGGCACAGATACGCAGTATTTT
CDR3aa: CASSPGGQGTDTQYF
j_gene: TRBJ2-3
abundance: .
d_gene: TRBD1
v_gene: TRBV28

CDR3nt: TGTGCCAGCAGCCAAATGGGATTCAGAGGTCTGGAGACCCAGTACTTC
CDR3aa: CASSQMGFRGLETQYF
j_gene: TRBJ2-5
abundance: .
d_gene: .
v_gene: TRBV14

CDR3nt: TGCGCCAGCAGCCCTCAGGGCGGCAACAATGAGCAGTTCTTC
CDR3aa: CASSPQGGNNEQFF
j_gene: TRBJ2-1
abundance: .
d_gene: .
v_gene: TRBV5-1

CDR3nt: TGTGCCAGCTCACCTACTAGAAAAGATTCCTATGGCTACACCTTC
CDR3aa: CASSPTRKDSYGYTF
j_gene: TRBJ1-2
abundance: .
d_gene: .
v_gene: TRBV18

CDR3nt: TGTGCCAGCAGCCGCGGATTCAGCTCCTACGAGCAGTACTTC
CDR3aa: CASSRGFSSYEQYF
j_gene: TRBJ2-7
abundance: few
d_gene: .
v_gene: TRBV11-1

CDR3nt: TGTGCCAGCTCACCAAGCTCGCAAAGCTCCTACGAGCAGTACTTC
CDR3aa: CASSPSSQSSYEQYF
j_gene: TRBJ2-7
abundance: .
d_gene: .
v_gene: TRBV18

CDR3nt: TGTGCCAGCAGCTTAGGAGCGGGAAGTTACAATGAGCAGTTCTTC
CDR3aa: CASSLGAGSYNEQFF
j_gene: TRBJ2-1
abundance: .
d_gene: TRBD2
v_gene: TRBV7-2

CDR3nt: TGTGCCAGCAGCCTCTCACTAGCGGCCTATGAGCAGTTCTTC
CDR3aa: CASSLSLAAYEQFF
j_gene: TRBJ2-1
abundance: .
d_gene: TRBD2
v_gene: TRBV7-2

CDR3nt: TGCACCAGCAGCCAAGATAAGGACAGGGGCGCGTATCAGCCCCAGCATTTT
CDR3aa: CTSSQDKDRGAYQPQHF
j_gene: TRBJ1-5
abundance: .
d_gene: .
v_gene: TRBV1

CDR3nt: TGTGCCAGCACCGGACAGGGCGGGTCTGCAGCTTTCTTT
CDR3aa: CASTGQGGSAAFF
j_gene: TRBJ1-1
abundance: once
d_gene: TRBD1
v_gene: TRBV25-1

CDR3nt: TGTGCCAGCAGTAGGACAGGGGCCTACGAGCAGTACTTC
CDR3aa: CASSRTGAYEQYF
j_gene: TRBJ2-7
abundance: .
d_gene: TRBD1
v_gene: TRBV6-5